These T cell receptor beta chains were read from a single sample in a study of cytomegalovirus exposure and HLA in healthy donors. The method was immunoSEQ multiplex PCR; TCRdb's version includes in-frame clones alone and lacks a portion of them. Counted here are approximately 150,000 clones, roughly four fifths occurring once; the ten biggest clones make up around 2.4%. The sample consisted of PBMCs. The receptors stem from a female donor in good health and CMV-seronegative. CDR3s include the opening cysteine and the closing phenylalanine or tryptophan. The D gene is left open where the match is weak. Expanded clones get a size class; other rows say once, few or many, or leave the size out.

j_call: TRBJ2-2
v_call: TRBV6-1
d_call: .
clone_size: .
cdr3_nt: TGTGCCAGCAGTGATCGAACAGGGCTGCCGGGGGAGCTGTTTTTT
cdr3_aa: CASSDRTGLPGELFF

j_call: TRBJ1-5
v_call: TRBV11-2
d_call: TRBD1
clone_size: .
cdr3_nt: TGTGCCAGCAGCCAGGGCGGGACAGGGAGTCAGCCCCAGCATTTT
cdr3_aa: CASSQGGTGSQPQHF

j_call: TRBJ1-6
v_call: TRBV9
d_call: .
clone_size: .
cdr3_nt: TGTGCCAGCAGTCCCCTTGACAGGAGGAATTCACCCCTCCACTTT
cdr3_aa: CASSPLDRRNSPLHF

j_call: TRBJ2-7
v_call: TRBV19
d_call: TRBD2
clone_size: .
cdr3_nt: TGTGCCAGTAGTCCCCTAGCGGGAGCGGTAAATAAGCAGTACTTC
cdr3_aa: CASSPLAGAVNKQYF

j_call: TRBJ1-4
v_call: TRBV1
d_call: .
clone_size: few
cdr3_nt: TGCACCAGCAGCCAAGTAAGGGACAGGGATAATGAAAAACTGTTTTTT
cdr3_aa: CTSSQVRDRDNEKLFF

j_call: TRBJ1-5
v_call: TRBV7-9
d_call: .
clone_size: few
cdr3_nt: TGTGCCAGCAGCTTAGGAGCCCATAATCAGCCCCAGCATTTT
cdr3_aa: CASSLGAHNQPQHF

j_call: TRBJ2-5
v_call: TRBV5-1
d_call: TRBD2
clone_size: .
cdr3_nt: TGCGCCAGCTCCACCGGCGGCGGGAGAAGTGGGGAGACCCAGTACTTC
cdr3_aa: CASSTGGGRSGETQYF

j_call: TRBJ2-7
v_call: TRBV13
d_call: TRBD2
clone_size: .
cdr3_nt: TGTGCCAGCAGCTTAAGTGCTAGCGGGCGTCTTGAGCAGTACTTC
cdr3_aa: CASSLSASGRLEQYF

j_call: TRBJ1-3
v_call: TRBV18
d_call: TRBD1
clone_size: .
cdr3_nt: TGTGCCAGCTCTCACGGACAGGGGCGAGGAAACACCATATATTTT
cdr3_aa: CASSHGQGRGNTIYF

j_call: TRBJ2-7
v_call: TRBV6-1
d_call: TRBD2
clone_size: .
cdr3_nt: TGTGCCAGCAGTGTGGTCGGCGGGGCGGGAGTCCTCTACGAGCAGTACTTC
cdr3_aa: CASSVVGGAGVLYEQYF

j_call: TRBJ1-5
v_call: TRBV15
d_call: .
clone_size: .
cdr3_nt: TGTGCCACCAGCTCAACTTATGATCAGCCCCAGCATTTT
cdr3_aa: CATSSTYDQPQHF